One and the same sample provided the 18 T cell receptor beta chains below, sequenced in a study of vaccination effects on CD4 cells after COVID-19 (dated by TCRdb to between 2020 and 2023). In the ViraFEST assay, PBMC were stimulated with viral peptide pools, and TCR sequencing was then used to find antigen-specific CD4+ T cell clonotypes based on their expansion. After more than 9 days of culture, CD4+ T cells were isolated with the EasySep CD4+ T cell isolation kit. Library creation used the immunoSEQ multiplex PCR assay. TCRdb's version of the immuneACCESS table is confined to in-frame rearrangements and falls short of the full clone set. An unresolved V gene accounts for under half of the shortfall where checked; the remainder is of unknown origin. The sample table lists 25,000 to 35,000 clones, about 72% of them with a count of one. The ten largest clones represent approximately 27% of the sample.

Their target antigens are unknown. The sample in question was CD4+ T cells from PBMCs cultured with HCoV-229E spike peptides, obtained before COVID-19 vaccination. The label giving this sample's cell subset or site can be read as: HCoV-229E spike overlapping peptide pool stimulation. These receptors were taken from a human donor who received a COVID-19 vaccine.

V usage is TRBV10-3 and J usage is TRBJ2-1; maybe TRBD2 (7 bases). Deletions cut 5 bases from V and 6 bases from J, with 17 bases between. The CDR3 loop spans 15 amino acids. Germline CDR1 and CDR2: ENHRY and SYGVKD. The CDR3 loop reads CAISSGGGRFNEQFF. CDR3 DNA sequence: TGTGCCATCAGTTCGGGGGGCGGTCGGTTCAATGAGCAGTTCTTC.

The chain links TRBV7-2 to TRBJ2-7, with TRBD2 matching 9 bases. The J segment lost 2 bases and the V segment lost 6 bases, leaving 8 bases of the junction unmatched. The CDR3 sequence is 15 residues long. Germline-derived CDR1 and CDR2 are SGHTA and FQGNSA. The CDR3 is CASRHLAGVAYEQYF. CDR3 DNA: TGTGCCAGCAGGCACTTAGCGGGAGTCGCCTACGAGCAGTACTTC.

CDR3 bases: TGCGCCAGCAGCCAAGTATGGGGACAAAAACGAAACTCTGGAAACACCATATATTTT. It translates to CASSQVWGQKRNSGNTIYF. The chain links TRBV4-3 to TRBJ1-3; D perhaps matches TRBD1 (6 bases). This CDR3 spans 19 amino acids. Germline V CDR1 and CDR2: LGHNA, YSLEER. Trimming shortened V by 1 base and J by 0 bases, and 19 bases separated the two germline ends.

CDR3 nucleotide sequence: TGTGCCAGCAGGGCAGGGTCGCGGCAATCGGAGCAGTTCTTC. Its protein product is CASRAGSRQSEQFF. This rearrangement joins TRBV6-5 to TRBJ2-1; D possibly corresponds to TRBD1 (5 bases). V dropped 6 bases and J dropped 10 bases, with 19 bases sitting between them. Per the germline V gene, CDR1 is MNHEY and CDR2 is SVGAGI. The CDR3 is 14 residues long.

The genes are TRBV5-4 and TRBJ2-3; 11 nucleotides match TRBD2. V lost 0 bases, J lost 2 bases, and 2 bases stayed unmatched. Germline CDR1 is SGHNT and CDR2 is YYREEE (reference sequence). The CDR3 totals 16 residues. The chain's CDR3 is CASSLGGLADTDTQYF. As DNA, the CDR3 is TGTGCCAGCAGCTTGGGGGGACTAGCGGACACAGATACGCAGTATTTT.

This clone has just a few counts. V and J are TRBV4-3 and TRBJ2-1; either TRBD1 or TRBD2 may supply D (7 bases each). V lost 4 bases and J lost 7, with 20 bases in between. Germline V gene data show CDR1 as LGHNA and CDR2 as YSLEER. The CDR3 consists of 16 residues. The DNA for the CDR3 is TGCGCCAGCAGCCTCGGGGGAGGGGGCGCGGGGAATGAGCAGTTCTTC. This gives the protein CASSLGGGGAGNEQFF.

The CDR3 bases are TGTGCCAGCAGCCTGGGGACTAGCGGGAGAAGGACGTACAATGAGCAGTTCTTC. Protein sequence: CASSLGTSGRRTYNEQFF. This chain connects TRBV5-4 to TRBJ2-1; 14 nucleotides line up with TRBD2. Germline trimming cut 4 bases from V and 4 bases from J; bases unmatched to any gene: 10. The CDR3 is made up of 18 amino acids. The germline CDR1 and CDR2 sequences are SGHNT and YYREEE (reference sequence).

V usage is TRBV29-1 and J usage is TRBJ1-1, with D perhaps TRBD1 (5 bases). The V and J ends lost 4 bases and 1 base respectively, with 10 bases between them. Germline V lookup: CDR1 SQVTM, CDR2 ANQGSEA. The CDR3 is 13 amino acids. The DNA for the CDR3 is TGCAGCGTTGGTCGGGGGGGGAACACTGAAGCTTTCTTT. Translation: CSVGRGGNTEAFF.

CDR3 amino acids: CASRQLLGNTIYF. The CDR3 nucleotides are TGTGCCAGCAGGCAACTTCTTGGAAACACCATATATTTT. The chain couples TRBV25-1 to TRBJ1-3; D call uncertain. V was cut by 6 bases and J by 3 bases, with 9 bases left in between. This CDR3 spans 13 amino acids. Per the germline V gene, CDR1 is MGHDK and CDR2 is SYGVNS. Drawing the rest from reference TRBV25-1 and TRBJ1-3, the complete variable domain is EADIYQTPRYLVIGTGKKITLECSQTMGHDKMYWYQQDPGMELHLIHYSYGVNSTEKGDLSSESTVSRIRTEHFPLTLESARPSHTSQYLCASRQLLGNTIYFGEGSWLTVV.

The chain couples TRBV28 to TRBJ2-2; D is ambiguous. The CDR3 runs 14 residues. The germline CDR1 and CDR2 sequences are MDHEN and SYDVKM. V lost 3 bases to trimming and J lost 4 bases, with 9 bases between them. The CDR3 region is CASSFLGGTGELFF. The CDR3 DNA is TGTGCCAGCAGTTTCTTGGGCGGCACCGGGGAGCTGTTTTTT.

This clone was found a few times. J is TRBJ2-5 and V is TRBV6-6; 8 nucleotides line up with TRBD2. The CDR3 spans 16 residues. Trimming took 5 bases from V and 1 from J; bases not matched to a gene: 9. CDR1 MNHNY and CDR2 SVGAGI come from the germline V gene (reference sequence). The CDR3 region is CASSDYSSGPQETQYF. The CDR3 coding sequence is TGTGCCAGCAGTGACTATTCTAGCGGGCCCCAAGAGACCCAGTACTTC.

This clone has only a few counts. The rearrangement uses TRBV5-1 and TRBJ2-1, with TRBD1 matching over 8 bases. Losses at the gene ends were 3 bases for V and 2 bases for J; bases not matched to a gene: 4. The CDR3 covers 15 residues. In germline, CDR1 is SGHRS, CDR2 YFSETQ. The CDR3 reads CASSSGQGTYNEQFF. The CDR3, as DNA: TGCGCCAGCAGCTCCGGACAGGGTACCTACAATGAGCAGTTCTTC.

This rearrangement joins TRBV9 to TRBJ2-1; D remains unclear. The CDR3 consists of 13 residues. The V end was cut by 4 bases, the J end by 11 bases, with 16 bases between. CDR1 and CDR2 from the germline V gene are SGDLS and YYNGEE. In DNA form, the CDR3 reads TGTGCCAGCAGCCCCTCCGCCGTTAGTAAGCAGTTCTTC. Translation: CASSPSAVSKQFF.

This chain links TRBV9 with TRBJ2-6; 8 bases are a match to TRBD1. Germline loops: CDR1 SGDLS, CDR2 YYNGEE. The CDR3 is 16 residues long. V shed 4 bases and J 4 bases; nucleotides not matched to a gene: 7. This CDR3 reads CASSPRQGSGANVLTF. In DNA, the CDR3 is TGTGCCAGCAGCCCAAGACAGGGGAGCGGGGCCAACGTCCTGACTTTC.

V is TRBV5-4 and J is TRBJ1-5; no clear D. This CDR3 is built from 15 residues. Germline V gives CDR1 SGHNT, CDR2 YYREEE (reference sequence). The V end lost 1 base, the J end lost 5 bases, and 13 bases lay between the germline ends. In nucleotides, the CDR3 is TGTGCCAGCAGCTTGTCGCCAGAAGTCTATCAGCCCCAGCATTTT. It codes for CASSLSPEVYQPQHF. The full variable domain, its missing parts supplied by reference TRBV5-4 and TRBJ1-5, is ETGVTQSPTHLIKTRGQQVTLRCSSQSGHNTVSWYQQALGQGPQFIFQYYREEENGRGNFPPRFSGLQFPNYSSELNVNALELDDSALYLCASSLSPEVYQPQHFGDGTRLSIL.

This chain joins TRBV28 and TRBJ1-5; D is undetermined. CDR1 and CDR2 (germline): MDHEN, SYDVKM. The V end was cut by 8 bases, the J end by 3 bases, with 11 bases between. The length of the CDR3 is 13 residues. Here the CDR3 reads CASVRPNNQPQHF. The DNA for the CDR3 is TGTGCCAGCGTTAGGCCGAACAATCAGCCCCAGCATTTT. The full variable domain, in which reference TRBV28 and TRBJ1-5 provide the parts outside the CDR3, is DVKVTQSSRYLVKRTGEKVFLECVQDMDHENMFWYRQDPGLGLRLIYFSYDVKMKEKGDIPEGYSVSREKKERFSLILESASTNQTSMYLCASVRPNNQPQHFGDGTRLSIL.

The rearrangement joins TRBV27 to TRBJ1-4; TRBD1 matches 7 bases. Germline V gene lookup returns CDR1 MNHEY and CDR2 SMNVEV (reference sequence). The CDR3 spans 15 residues. Trimming at V came to 5 bases and at J to 5 bases, leaving 8 bases not matched to a gene. The CDR3 DNA is TGTGCCAGCAGTCATCCTGGGACAGAGAATGAAAAACTGTTTTTT. Protein sequence: CASSHPGTENEKLFF.

This clone came up a few times. This rearrangement joins TRBV7-9 to TRBJ1-2, with 10 positions matching TRBD1. The CDR3 contains 15 residues. V dropped 5 bases and J dropped 2; count of bases not matched to a gene: 5. Germline loops: CDR1 SEHNR, CDR2 FQNEAQ (reference sequence). The CDR3 coding sequence is TGTGCCAGCAGCCCTCAGACAGGGGGCAACTATGGCTACACCTTC. Translated, it gives CASSPQTGGNYGYTF.